Given below is one T cell receptor (beta chain) in context. The CDR3 totals 15 residues. Germline V gives CDR1 MNHEY, CDR2 SVGAGI. V shed 6 bases, J shed 4 bases, and the junction held 6 bases outside the gene matches. The data derive from a study of CD8 T cells in Susac syndrome. Sequencing of TCR beta was performed on blood CD8+ T cells and on blood CD4+ T cells. The multiple sclerosis control group comprised treatment-naive patients with stable or active relapsing-remitting disease. Negative isolation was applied to CD8+ and CD4+ T cells, and FACS enrichment was applied to TEMRA cells. An input of about 0.5 to 1 ug of RNA was subjected to reverse transcription using random hexamers. TCR beta CDR3 was amplified by immunoSEQ multiplex PCR. This amplification extended across 54 Vbeta and 13 Jbeta segments. TCRdb itself ran the immunoSEQ multiplex PCR reads through MiXCR, one entry per CDR3 protein. The repertoire consists of under 350,000 distinct CDR3 sequences, with 92% occurring once and the leading ten covering roughly 0.059%.

The gene calls are TRBV6-5 and TRBJ2-2, with TRBD1 identical over 9 bases. The clonotype comes from a human donor with multiple sclerosis. The specimen was CD4+ T cells from PBMCs. The CDR3 coding sequence is TGTGCCAGCAGGGGAGGGACAGGGCGCACCGGGGAGCTGTTTTTT. Amino acids: CASRGGTGRTGELFF.